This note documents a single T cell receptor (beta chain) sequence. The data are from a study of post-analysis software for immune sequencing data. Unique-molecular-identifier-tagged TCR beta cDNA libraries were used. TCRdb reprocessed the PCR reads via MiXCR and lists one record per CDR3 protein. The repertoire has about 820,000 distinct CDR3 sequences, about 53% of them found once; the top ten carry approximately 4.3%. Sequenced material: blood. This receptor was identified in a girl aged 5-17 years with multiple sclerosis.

CDR3 protein: CSASGDSSYNEQFF. The DNA of the CDR3 is TGCAGTGCCTCCGGGGACAGCTCCTACAATGAGCAGTTCTTC. This rearrangement joins TRBV20-1 to TRBJ2-1, with 7 bases that match TRBD1. Germline V CDR1 and CDR2: DFQATT, SNEGSKA (reference sequence). V lost 6 bases, J lost 0 bases, and 5 bases stayed unmatched. CDR3 length: 14 residues.